These T cell receptor beta chains were read from a single sample in a study of Graves' ophthalmopathy and Graves' hyperthyroidism. TCRdb redid the calling of the multiplex PCR reads with MiXCR, one entry per CDR3 protein. The table lists roughly 160,000 distinct CDR3 sequences, just under 40% of them singletons, with 8% to 10% in the top ten. The sequencing sample was made of peripheral blood. Receptors were obtained from a man aged 25-45 years with Graves' ophthalmopathy. The CDR3 runs from the conserved cysteine through the conserved F or W. A D gene is named only where the DNA matches it firmly. Some rows have no size entry. The others give once, few or many, or a class for an expanded clone.

J | size | D | V | DNA | CDR3
TRBJ1-1 | few | TRBD1 | TRBV28 | TGTGCCAGCAGTTCCTCCGGGACAGCGCTCTACACTGAAGCTTTCTTT | CASSSSGTALYTEAFF
TRBJ2-5 | - | - | TRBV29-1 | TGCAGCGGCTTAGGGGAAGTGGAGACCCAGTACTTC | CSGLGEVETQYF
TRBJ2-7 | many | TRBD2 | TRBV6-5 | TGTGCCAGCCGGACTAGCGGATTCTACGAGCAGTACTTC | CASRTSGFYEQYF
TRBJ2-5 | few | - | TRBV11-1 | TGTGCCAGCAGCTTAGTTCTCGCCTCAGAGACCCAGTACTTC | CASSLVLASETQYF
TRBJ1-1 | - | - | TRBV6-1 | TGTGCCAGCAGTATTCCAGGGGTTCGGGGTGAAGCTTTCTTT | CASSIPGVRGEAFF
TRBJ2-7 | many | TRBD1 | TRBV6-5 | TGTGCCAGCCGGACAGGGGGGCCCTACGAGCAGTACTTC | CASRTGGPYEQYF
TRBJ2-7 | - | TRBD2 | TRBV28 | TGTGCCAGCAGCACGGCGGGAGTTCAAGAGCAGTACTTC | CASSTAGVQEQYF
TRBJ1-2 | - | TRBD1 | TRBV6-2/TRBV6-3 | TGTGCCAGCAGTTCCGGACAGGTTAATGGCTATGGCTACACCTTC | CASSSGQVNGYGYTF
TRBJ2-7 | many | TRBD2 | TRBV7-2 | TGTGCCAGCAGCTTAGCGCAAGGGGGTGTTCGAGCGGGAGGACACGAGCAGTACTTC | CASSLAQGGVRAGGHEQYF
TRBJ2-7 | many | - | TRBV18 | TGTGCCAGCTCACCACCGGCTGGTTACGAGCAGTACTTC | CASSPPAGYEQYF
TRBJ1-5 | many | - | TRBV7-2 | TGTGCCAGCAGTCCATGGGTTTCCGGCAATCAGCCCCAGCATTTT | CASSPWVSGNQPQHF
TRBJ2-7 | many | TRBD1 | TRBV27 | TGTGCCAGCAGCCCCACCGGGACAGGGCACCACGAGCAGTACTTC | CASSPTGTGHHEQYF
TRBJ2-2 | - | TRBD2 | TRBV27 | TGTGCCACCATAGCTAGCGGGAGCGTCGGGGAGCTGTTTTTT | CATIASGSVGELFF
TRBJ2-7 | - | TRBD2 | TRBV29-1 | TGCAGCGCTCGACTAGCCTCCTACGAGCAGTACTTC | CSARLASYEQYF
TRBJ1-2 | - | - | TRBV28 | TGTGCCAGCAGTTTCGAAAGTAACTATGGCTACACCTTC | CASSFESNYGYTF
TRBJ2-5 | many | - | TRBV6-2/TRBV6-3 | TGTGCCAGCAGTTACTCACGTCGGGAGACCCAGTACTTC | CASSYSRRETQYF
TRBJ1-6 | many | TRBD1 | TRBV20-1 | TGCAGTGCTAGAATCCCCGGGACAGACGGTTCACCCCTCCACTTT | CSARIPGTDGSPLHF
TRBJ2-5 | - | - | TRBV20-1 | TGCAGTGTCACAGTCTTCCCTCGGGGAGAGACCCAGTACTTC | CSVTVFPRGETQYF
TRBJ2-6 | many | - | TRBV27 | TGTGCCAGCAGTTTCGAGGGGGCTGGGGCCAACGTCCTGACTTTC | CASSFEGAGANVLTF
TRBJ2-7 | - | TRBD2 | TRBV24-1 | TGTGCCACCAGTGATCCGGGACTAGCGGGAGCCGAGCAGTACTTC | CATSDPGLAGAEQYF
TRBJ2-7 | many | - | TRBV28 | TGTGCCAGCAGTCCGCCCTCCATGACAGACACCTACGAGCAGTACTTC | CASSPPSMTDTYEQYF
TRBJ2-7 | many | TRBD2 | TRBV7-2 | TGTGCCAGCAGCTTCGGCCTAGCGGGCGACGAGCAGTACTTC | CASSFGLAGDEQYF
TRBJ2-5 | - | - | TRBV12-3/TRBV12-4 | TGTGCCAGCAGTCCAAGCTCGGGGAGAGAGACCCAGTACTTC | CASSPSSGRETQYF
TRBJ2-2 | many | - | TRBV11-2 | TGTGCCAGCAGCCCGCTCGTGGCCACCGGGGAGCTGTTTTTT | CASSPLVATGELFF
TRBJ2-7 | many | - | TRBV20-1 | TGCAGTGCTCCTCTGGGGGGGGACGGGGGCAAGCAGTACTTC | CSAPLGGDGGKQYF
TRBJ2-5 | - | - | TRBV19 | TGTGCCAGTAGTTGGAAGAGGGAGCCTCTAGAGACCCAGTACTTC | CASSWKREPLETQYF
TRBJ2-7 | many | - | TRBV6-1 | TGTGCCAGCAGACCATCGGGTGGCGCTTACGAGCAGTACTTC | CASRPSGGAYEQYF
TRBJ2-5 | - | - | TRBV30 | TGTGCCTGGGTTAGCGGTGAGACCCAGTACTTC | CAWVSGETQYF
TRBJ2-2 | many | TRBD2 | TRBV5-1 | TGCGCCAGCGGGACTAGCGGGGGCACCGGGGAGCTGTTTTTT | CASGTSGGTGELFF
TRBJ2-7 | - | - | TRBV5-4 | TGTGCCAGCAGCCACGCCAAGCTCGGTGGAGGAGGCGCCCTCCGCGAGCAGTACTTC | CASSHAKLGGGGALREQYF
TRBJ2-7 | - | - | TRBV20-1 | TGCAGTGCTAGAAGGCCAGCGGACCTTTCCTACGAGCAGTACTTC | CSARRPADLSYEQYF
TRBJ2-2 | - | - | TRBV6-2/TRBV6-3 | TGTGCCAGCAGTTATCGACAGAACACCGGGGAGCTGTTTTTT | CASSYRQNTGELFF
TRBJ2-5 | many | - | TRBV19 | TGTGCCAGTAGTAAGGACAGGGCCTTCTCTACGCGCGGGAGTGAAGAGACCCAGTACTTC | CASSKDRAFSTRGSEETQYF
TRBJ1-1 | - | TRBD1 | TRBV30 | TGTGCCTGGAGTCTGCCGGAGCACAGGGGGAGGACTGAAGCTTTCTTT | CAWSLPEHRGRTEAFF
TRBJ1-1 | many | - | TRBV5-1 | TGCGCCAGCACCCTAGATCAGGGTGAAGCTTTCTTT | CASTLDQGEAFF
TRBJ2-7 | many | - | TRBV12-3/TRBV12-4 | TGTGCCAGCCGCCAACGGGAAGTATACGAGCAGTACTTC | CASRQREVYEQYF
TRBJ2-5 | - | - | TRBV6-1 | TGTGCCAGCAGGGTCGGGGGAAACCCCGAAGAGACCCAGTACTTC | CASRVGGNPEETQYF
TRBJ2-2 | many | TRBD2 | TRBV6-2/TRBV6-3 | TGTGCCAGCAGTAATAGCGGGAGGCGGGAGCTGTTTTTT | CASSNSGRRELFF
TRBJ1-4 | - | - | TRBV6-1 | TGTGCCAGCAGTGAAGCGTACAGGGCAACTAATGAAAAACTGTTTTTT | CASSEAYRATNEKLFF
TRBJ1-2 | many | - | TRBV28 | TGTGCCAGCAGTTTAGGGGCAGCTAACTATGGCTACACCTTC | CASSLGAANYGYTF
TRBJ1-1 | - | - | TRBV29-1 | TGCAGCGTGGCCCAGGGGTCCAACACTGAAGCTTTCTTT | CSVAQGSNTEAFF
TRBJ1-5 | - | - | TRBV2 | TGTGCCAGCAGTGAATCTCAGCCCCAGCATTTT | CASSESQPQHF
TRBJ2-2 | - | - | TRBV7-3 | TGTGCCAGCAGCTCTCAGACTAACACCGGGGAGCTGTTTTTT | CASSSQTNTGELFF
TRBJ1-1 | many | - | TRBV27 | TGTGCCAGCCCTTCGGGGGGGGGTACTGAAGCTTTCTTT | CASPSGGGTEAFF
TRBJ1-1 | few | - | TRBV6-2/TRBV6-3 | TGTGCCAGCAGTTACGTAGACCGGGTCTTT | CASSYVDRVF
TRBJ1-2 | - | - | TRBV6-1 | TGTGCCAGCAGTGAACTCTCGGGAGCTAACTATGGCTACACCTTC | CASSELSGANYGYTF
TRBJ2-2 | many | TRBD2 | TRBV10-3 | TGTGCCATCAGTCTGACTCGGACTAGCGACACCGGGGAGCTGTTTTTT | CAISLTRTSDTGELFF
TRBJ1-1 | many | - | TRBV6-1 | TGTGCCAGCAGCCCCCGTGGGGGGGGCACTGAAGCTTTCTTT | CASSPRGGGTEAFF
TRBJ2-4 | many | - | TRBV6-2/TRBV6-3 | TGTGCCAGCAGAAAACCTTGGGGGCCTGGAGCCAAAAACATTCAGTACTTC | CASRKPWGPGAKNIQYF
TRBJ1-2 | few | - | TRBV27 | TGTGCCAGCAGTTATAGTTTGGCCTCTACTAACTATGGCTACACCTTC | CASSYSLASTNYGYTF
TRBJ2-2 | - | - | TRBV10-1 | TGCGCCAGCGCATCCCGGCCTTACACCGGGGAGCTGTTTTTT | CASASRPYTGELFF
TRBJ2-7 | once | TRBD2 | TRBV10-1 | TGCGCCAGCTCTACCGGGACTAGTTCCTACGAGCAGTACTTC | CASSTGTSSYEQYF
TRBJ1-2 | many | TRBD1 | TRBV29-1 | TGCAGCGTTGAAGTTGACAGGGGCCGGGGCTACACCTTC | CSVEVDRGRGYTF
TRBJ2-2 | many | - | TRBV11-3 | TGTGCCAGCAGCTCCCGGGACGGTTCGACCGGGGAGCTGTTTTTT | CASSSRDGSTGELFF
TRBJ1-1 | many | - | TRBV10-3 | TGTGCCATCAGTGTCGGGGACCCGAACACTGAAGCTTTCTTT | CAISVGDPNTEAFF
TRBJ1-2 | many | - | TRBV12-5 | TGTGCTAGTGGTTTTGGTACCCAGGGAGGAGAGGATGGCTACACCTTC | CASGFGTQGGEDGYTF
TRBJ1-2 | many | - | TRBV9 | TGTGCCAGCAGCGTAGGGGTCGGGGCCTATGGCTACACCTTC | CASSVGVGAYGYTF
TRBJ1-1 | - | TRBD1 | TRBV6-2/TRBV6-3 | TGTGCCAGCAGTTTGATACAGGGGGACACTGAAGCTTTCTTT | CASSLIQGDTEAFF
TRBJ2-2 | - | - | TRBV27 | TGTGCCAGCAGTTCCGCGGACGGGGAGCTGTTTTTT | CASSSADGELFF
TRBJ1-1 | - | TRBD1 | TRBV5-1 | TGCGCCAGCAGCTCGGGACAGGTGATCACTGAAGCTTTCTTT | CASSSGQVITEAFF